This T cell receptor (beta chain) was obtained from a study of blood T cell repertoires in COVID-19. The CDR3 is made up of 18 amino acids. J lost 2 bases, V lost 6 bases, and 8 bases had no gene match. In germline, CDR1 is SGHRS, CDR2 YFSETQ. This table comes from immunoSEQ multiplex PCR, and its TCRdb copy is limited to in-frame clones, with some not included. The sample lists a few hundred thousand clones; around 87% were seen once. V and J are TRBV5-1 and TRBJ2-1; TRBD2 matches 16 bases. The sample consisted of peripheral blood. The source of this sequence is a human donor in a cohort sampled during active COVID-19. CDR3 nucleotide sequence: TGCGCCAGCAACATAGGGACTAGCGGGAGGGCCACCTACAATGAGCAGTTCTTC. Translated: CASNIGTSGRATYNEQFF.